This T cell receptor (beta chain) stems from a study of CD4 T cells in relation to SARS-CoV-2 and coronaviruses. Whole-study context: PBMCs were cultured with antigen for approximately nine days before TCR beta sequencing. The negative reference was HIV-1 Nef peptide pool or peptide-free culture. Overall study results and limits: This crossreactivity analysis covered spike protein alone, no other viral proteins.

Unexposed donor CD4+ T cells date from about 2011-2018, before the COVID-19 pandemic. CD4+ T cells were isolated from the cells after 10 days of culture. Cells permitting, SARS-CoV-2 S/N and four cold-coronavirus spikes were tested on unexposed-donor CD4+ T cells. This clone is a singleton in its sample. Its antigen is not identified. The assay was immunoSEQ multiplex PCR, and TCRdb's table has in-frame clones only and misses some. The sample has around 25,000 clones; more than 65% are singletons. Sequenced: CD4+ T cells from PBMCs, cultured in vitro. The receptor comes from a human donor in good health.

The CDR3 nucleotides are TGTGCCAGCAGCTTGGGGACTAGCGACACCGGGGAGCTGTTTTTT. Its translation is CASSLGTSDTGELFF. The chain links TRBV5-6 to TRBJ2-2; 9 bases match TRBD2. The trim removed 0 bases at V and 3 bases at J, leaving 0 bases unmatched. CDR1 is SGHDT, CDR2 YYEEEE, per germline. The CDR3 extends over 15 amino acids.